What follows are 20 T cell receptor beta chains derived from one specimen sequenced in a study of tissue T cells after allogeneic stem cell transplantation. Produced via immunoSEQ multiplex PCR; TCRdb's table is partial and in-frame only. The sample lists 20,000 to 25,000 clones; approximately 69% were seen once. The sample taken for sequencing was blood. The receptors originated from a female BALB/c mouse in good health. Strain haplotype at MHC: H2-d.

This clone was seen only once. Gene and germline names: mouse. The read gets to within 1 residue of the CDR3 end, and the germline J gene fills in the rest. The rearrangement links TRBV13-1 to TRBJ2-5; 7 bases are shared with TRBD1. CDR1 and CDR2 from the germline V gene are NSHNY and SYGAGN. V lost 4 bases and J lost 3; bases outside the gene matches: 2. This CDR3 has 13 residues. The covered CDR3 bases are TGTGCCAGCAGTTGGGACAGTCAAGACACCCAGTAC. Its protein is CASSWDSQDTQY. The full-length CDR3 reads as CASSWDSQDTQYF.

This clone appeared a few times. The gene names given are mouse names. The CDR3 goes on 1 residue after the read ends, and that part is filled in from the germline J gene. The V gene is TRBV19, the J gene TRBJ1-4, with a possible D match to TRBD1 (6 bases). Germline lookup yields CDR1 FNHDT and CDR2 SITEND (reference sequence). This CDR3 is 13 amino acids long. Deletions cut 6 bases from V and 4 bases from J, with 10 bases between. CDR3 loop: CASTGQLNERLFF. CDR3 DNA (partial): TGTGCCAGCACAGGACAGCTCAACGAAAGATTATTT.

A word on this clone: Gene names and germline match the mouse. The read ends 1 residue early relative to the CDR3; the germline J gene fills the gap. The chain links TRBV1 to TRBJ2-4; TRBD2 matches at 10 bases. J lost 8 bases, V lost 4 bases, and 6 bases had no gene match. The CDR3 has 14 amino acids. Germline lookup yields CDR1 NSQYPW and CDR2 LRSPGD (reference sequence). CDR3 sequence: CTCSGTGGEGTLYF. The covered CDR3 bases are TGCACCTGCAGTGGGACTGGGGGTGAGGGCACCTTGTAC.

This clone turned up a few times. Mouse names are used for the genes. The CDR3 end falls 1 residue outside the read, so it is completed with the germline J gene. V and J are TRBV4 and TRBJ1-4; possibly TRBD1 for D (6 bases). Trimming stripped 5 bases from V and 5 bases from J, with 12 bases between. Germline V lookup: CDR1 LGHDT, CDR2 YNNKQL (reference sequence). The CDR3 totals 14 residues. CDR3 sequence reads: CASSIRGLNERLFF. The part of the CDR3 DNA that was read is TGTGCCAGCAGCATCAGGGGACTTAACGAAAGATTATTT.

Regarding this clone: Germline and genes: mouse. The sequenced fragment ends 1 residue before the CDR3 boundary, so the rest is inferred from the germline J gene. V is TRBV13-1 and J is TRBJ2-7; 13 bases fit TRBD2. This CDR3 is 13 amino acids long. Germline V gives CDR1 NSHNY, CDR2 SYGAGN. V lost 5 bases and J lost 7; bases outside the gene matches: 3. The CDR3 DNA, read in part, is TGTGCCAGCAGAGGGACTGGGGGGGGAGAACAGTAC. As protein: CASRGTGGGEQY. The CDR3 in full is CASRGTGGGEQYF.

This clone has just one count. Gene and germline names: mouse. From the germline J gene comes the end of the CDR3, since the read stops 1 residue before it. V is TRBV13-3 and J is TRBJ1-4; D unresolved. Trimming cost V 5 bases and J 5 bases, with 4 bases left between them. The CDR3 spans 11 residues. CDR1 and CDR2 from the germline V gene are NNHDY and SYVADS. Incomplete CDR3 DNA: TGTGCCAGCAGACAAAACGAAAGATTATTT. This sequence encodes CASRQNERLF. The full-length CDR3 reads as CASRQNERLFF.

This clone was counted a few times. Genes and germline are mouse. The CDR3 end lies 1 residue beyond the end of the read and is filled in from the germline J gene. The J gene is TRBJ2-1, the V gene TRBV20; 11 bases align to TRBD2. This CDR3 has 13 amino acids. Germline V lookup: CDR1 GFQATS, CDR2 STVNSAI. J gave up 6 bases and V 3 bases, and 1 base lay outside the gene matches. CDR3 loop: CGASGTGGAEQFF. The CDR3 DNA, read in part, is TGTGGTGCTAGCGGGACTGGGGGTGCTGAGCAGTTC.

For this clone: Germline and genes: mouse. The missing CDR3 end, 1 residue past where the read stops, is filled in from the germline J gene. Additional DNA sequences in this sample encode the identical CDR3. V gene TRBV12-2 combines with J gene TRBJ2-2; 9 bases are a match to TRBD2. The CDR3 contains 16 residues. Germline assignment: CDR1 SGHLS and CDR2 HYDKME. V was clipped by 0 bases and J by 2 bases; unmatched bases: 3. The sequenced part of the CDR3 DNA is TGTGCCAGCTCTCTCGTGCTGGGGGGGAACACCGGGCAGCTCTAC. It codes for CASSLVLGGNTGQLY. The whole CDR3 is CASSLVLGGNTGQLYF.

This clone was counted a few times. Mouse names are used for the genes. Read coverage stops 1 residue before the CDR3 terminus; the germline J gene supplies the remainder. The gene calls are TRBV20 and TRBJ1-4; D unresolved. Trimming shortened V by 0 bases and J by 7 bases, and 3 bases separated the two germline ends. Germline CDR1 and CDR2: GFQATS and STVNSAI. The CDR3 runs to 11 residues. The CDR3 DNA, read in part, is TGTGGTGCTAGGGATGGCGAAAGATTATTT. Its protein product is CGARDGERLF. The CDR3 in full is CGARDGERLFF. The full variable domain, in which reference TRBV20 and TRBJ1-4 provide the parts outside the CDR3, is GALVYQYPRRTICKSGTSMRMECQAVGFQATSVAWYRQSPQKTFELIALSTVNSAIKYEQNFTQEKFPISHPNLSFSSMTVLNAYLEDRGLYLCGARDGERLFFGHGTKLSVL.

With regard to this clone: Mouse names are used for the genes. CDR3 bases read: TGTGCCAGCAGCCAAGGGGGCGAAGGAGTCTTC. It is translated as CASSQGGEGVF. The full CDR3 is CASSQGGEGVFF. The chain employs TRBV5 and TRBJ1-1; possible D gene TRBD1, 5 bases. The read ends 1 residue early relative to the CDR3; the germline J gene fills the gap. CDR1 is LGHNA, CDR2 YNLKQL, per germline (reference sequence). This CDR3 spans 12 amino acids. V lost 1 base and J lost 10, with 10 bases in between.

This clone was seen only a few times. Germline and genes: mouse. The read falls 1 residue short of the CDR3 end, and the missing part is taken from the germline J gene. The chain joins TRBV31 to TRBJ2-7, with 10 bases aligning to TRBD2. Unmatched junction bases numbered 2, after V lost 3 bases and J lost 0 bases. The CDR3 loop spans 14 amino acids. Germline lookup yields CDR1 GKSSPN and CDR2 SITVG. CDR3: CAWRTGGSSYEQYF. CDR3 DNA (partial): TGTGCCTGGAGGACTGGGGGGAGCTCCTATGAACAGTAC.

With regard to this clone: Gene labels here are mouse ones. CDR3: CASREITEVFF. Incomplete CDR3 DNA: TGTGCCAGCAGGGAAATCACAGAAGTCTTC. This chain links TRBV4 with TRBJ1-1; D is undetermined. The read halts 1 residue ahead of the CDR3 end, with the missing end drawn from the germline J gene. CDR1 LGHDT and CDR2 YNNKQL come from the germline V gene (reference sequence). V lost 6 bases and J lost 4, with 6 bases in between. The CDR3 is 11 residues long.

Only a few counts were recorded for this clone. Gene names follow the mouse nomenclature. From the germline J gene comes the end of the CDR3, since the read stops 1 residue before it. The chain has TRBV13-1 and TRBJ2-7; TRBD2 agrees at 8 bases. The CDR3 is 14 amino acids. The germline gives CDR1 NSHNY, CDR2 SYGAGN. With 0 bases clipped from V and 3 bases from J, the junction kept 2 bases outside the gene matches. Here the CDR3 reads CASSDVGLDYEQYF. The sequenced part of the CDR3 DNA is TGTGCCAGCAGTGATGTGGGACTGGACTATGAACAGTAC.

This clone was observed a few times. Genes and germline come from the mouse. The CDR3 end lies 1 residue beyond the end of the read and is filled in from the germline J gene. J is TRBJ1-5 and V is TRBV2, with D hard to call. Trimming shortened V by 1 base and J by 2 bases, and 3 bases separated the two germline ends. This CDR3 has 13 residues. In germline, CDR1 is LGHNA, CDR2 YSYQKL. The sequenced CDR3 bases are TGTGCCAGCAGCCAAGTGGACAACCAGGCTCCGCTT. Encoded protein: CASSQVDNQAPL. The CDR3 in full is CASSQVDNQAPLF.

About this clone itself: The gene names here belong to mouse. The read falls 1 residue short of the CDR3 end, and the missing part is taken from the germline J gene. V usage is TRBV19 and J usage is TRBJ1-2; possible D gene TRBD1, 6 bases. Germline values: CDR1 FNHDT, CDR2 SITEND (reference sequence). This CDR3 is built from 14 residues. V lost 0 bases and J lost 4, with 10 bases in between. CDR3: CASSIVGATSDYTF. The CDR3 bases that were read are TGTGCCAGCAGTATAGTGGGGGCGACCTCCGACTACACC.

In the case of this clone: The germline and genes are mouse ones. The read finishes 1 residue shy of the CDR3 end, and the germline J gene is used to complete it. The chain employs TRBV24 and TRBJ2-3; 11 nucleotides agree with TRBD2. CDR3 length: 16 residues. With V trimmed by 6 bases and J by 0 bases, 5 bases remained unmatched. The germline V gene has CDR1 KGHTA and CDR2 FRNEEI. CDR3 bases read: TGTGCCAGCAGACCCGACTGGGGGGGTAGTGCAGAAACGCTGTAT. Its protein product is CASRPDWGGSAETLY. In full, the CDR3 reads CASRPDWGGSAETLYF.

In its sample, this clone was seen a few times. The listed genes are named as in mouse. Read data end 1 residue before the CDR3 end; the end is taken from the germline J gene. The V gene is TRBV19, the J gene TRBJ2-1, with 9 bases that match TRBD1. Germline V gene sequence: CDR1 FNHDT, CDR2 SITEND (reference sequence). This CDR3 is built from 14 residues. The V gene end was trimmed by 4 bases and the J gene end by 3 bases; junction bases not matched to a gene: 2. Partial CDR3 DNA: TGTGCCAGCAGTGCGACAGGGGGCTATGCTGAGCAGTTC. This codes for CASSATGGYAEQF. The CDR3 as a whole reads CASSATGGYAEQFF.

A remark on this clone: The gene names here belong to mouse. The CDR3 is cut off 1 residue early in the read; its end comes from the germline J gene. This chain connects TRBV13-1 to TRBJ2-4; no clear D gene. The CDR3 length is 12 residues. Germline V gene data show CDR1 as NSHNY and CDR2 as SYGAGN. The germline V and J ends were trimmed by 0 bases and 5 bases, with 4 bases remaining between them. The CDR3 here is CASSDARNTLYF. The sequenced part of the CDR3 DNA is TGTGCCAGCAGTGATGCGAGAAACACCTTGTAC.

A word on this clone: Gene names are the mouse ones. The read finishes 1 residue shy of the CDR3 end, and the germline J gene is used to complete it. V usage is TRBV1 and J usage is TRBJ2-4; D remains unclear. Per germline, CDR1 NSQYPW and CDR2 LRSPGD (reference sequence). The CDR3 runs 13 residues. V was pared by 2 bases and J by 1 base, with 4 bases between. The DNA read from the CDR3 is TGCACCTGCAGTGCAAGGGGTCAAAACACCTTGTAC. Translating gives CTCSARGQNTLY. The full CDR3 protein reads CTCSARGQNTLYF.

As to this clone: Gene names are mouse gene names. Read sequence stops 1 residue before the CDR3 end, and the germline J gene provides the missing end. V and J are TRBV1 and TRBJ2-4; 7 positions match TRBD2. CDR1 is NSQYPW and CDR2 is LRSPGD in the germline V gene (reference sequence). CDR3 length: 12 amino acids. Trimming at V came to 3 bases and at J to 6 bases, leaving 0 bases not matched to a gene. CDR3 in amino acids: CTCSAWGNTLYF. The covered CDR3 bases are TGCACCTGCAGTGCCTGGGGGAACACCTTGTAC.